Sequencing of this TCR beta chain was carried out in a study of shared clonotypes between healthy human individuals. V gave up 2 bases and J gave up 6 bases; unmatched junction bases: 5. The CDR3 totals 15 residues. Germline-derived CDR1 and CDR2 are SGHDN and FVKESK. The split of CD4+ cells yielded CD45RA+ naive and CD45RA-negative memory subsets. Using immunoSEQ multiplex PCR, the repertoire was profiled, and TCRdb retains in-frame clones only, with some absent. The table lists roughly 2.2 million clones, 80% to 95% of them singletons. The TCR originated in a man in his late teens or twenties in good health. Some clones in this sample may be carry-over from other donors' samples. The specimen was naive CD4+ T cells from PBMCs. The subset: CD45RA+ positively selected. This chain joins TRBV14 and TRBJ2-1; TRBD2 aligns across 9 bases. The CDR3 reads CASSQSGRPGNEQFF. The CDR3 DNA sequence: TGTGCCAGCAGCCAAAGCGGGAGGCCGGGCAATGAGCAGTTCTTC.